One and the same sample provided the 8 T cell receptor beta chains below, sequenced in a study of blood T cell repertoires in COVID-19. Clones were sequenced by immunoSEQ multiplex PCR, and TCRdb holds only the in-frame ones, with some missing. Seen here are 240,000 or so clones, roughly 79% observed once, and the top ten hold around 1.8%. Sequencing used peripheral blood. These receptors were taken from an elderly woman with acute or convalescent COVID-19.

CDR3 protein: CASSIPGHNEKLFF. In DNA form, the CDR3 reads TGTGCCAGTAGTATTCCGGGTCATAATGAAAAACTGTTTTTT. V and J are TRBV19 and TRBJ1-4; D ambiguous. V was trimmed by 3 bases and J by 4 bases, leaving 9 bases between them. The CDR3 is 14 amino acids. The germline V gene has CDR1 LNHDA and CDR2 SQIVND (reference sequence).

The V gene is TRBV3-1 (or the pseudogene TRBV3-2), the J gene TRBJ1-3; D gene ambiguous. This CDR3 spans 17 amino acids. CDR1 is LGHDT and CDR2 is YNNKEL in the germline V gene (reference sequence). The ends were cut back, 3 bases at V and 0 bases at J, with 15 bases in the middle. The CDR3 loop is CASSQGRSGFSGNTIYF. Here the CDR3 DNA reads TGTGCCAGCAGCCAGGGGAGAAGCGGGTTCTCTGGAAACACCATATATTTT.

The chain links TRBV4-3 to TRBJ2-1, with 9 bases matching TRBD2. The CDR3 totals 15 residues. With 5 bases clipped from V and 0 bases from J, the junction kept 2 bases outside the gene matches. From germline, CDR1 is LGHNA and CDR2 YSLEER. The CDR3, as DNA: TGCGCCAGCAGCTCTAGCGGGATCTCCTACAATGAGCAGTTCTTC. As protein: CASSSSGISYNEQFF.

This rearrangement joins TRBV7-2 to TRBJ2-1; 11 bases line up with TRBD2. The length of the CDR3 is 15 residues. The V segment lost 2 bases and the J segment 9 bases; nucleotides outside the gene matches: 6. Germline CDR1 reads SGHTA; CDR2 reads FQGNSA. The CDR3 bases are TGTGCCAGCAGCTTAAGTAGCGGGGGGGTTAGTGAGCAGTTCTTC. Residues: CASSLSSGGVSEQFF.

V is TRBV6-2 or TRBV6-3 and J is TRBJ2-3, with TRBD2 as a possible D gene (6 bases). Looked up from germline, CDR1 is MNHEY and CDR2 is SVGEGT. The CDR3 length is 15 residues. The V gene lost 2 bases and the J gene lost 3 bases, with 12 bases spanning the gap. The CDR3 loop is CASSYAGFPTDTQYF. In DNA form, the CDR3 reads TGTGCCAGCAGTTACGCGGGATTTCCGACAGATACGCAGTATTTT.

The chain has TRBV5-8 and TRBJ2-3; perhaps TRBD1 as D (5 bases). Trimming pared 0 bases from V and 0 bases from J, leaving 14 bases between. Germline values: CDR1 SGHTS, CDR2 YDEGEE. The CDR3 sequence is 17 residues long. This CDR3 is CASSLAPGLTSTDTQYF. In DNA form, the CDR3 reads TGTGCCAGCAGCTTGGCCCCAGGGCTTACTAGCACAGATACGCAGTATTTT. Looking up the rest from reference TRBV5-8 and TRBJ2-3 gives the full variable domain: EAGVTQSPTHLIKTRGQQATLRCSPISGHTSVYWYQQALGLGLQFLLWYDEGEERNRGNFPPRFSGRQFPNYSSELNVNALELEDSALYLCASSLAPGLTSTDTQYFGPGTRLTVL.

J is TRBJ2-1 and V is TRBV6-5; 10 positions match TRBD2. V shed 2 bases, J shed 6 bases, and the junction held 7 bases outside the gene matches. Germline V gene sequence: CDR1 MNHEY, CDR2 SVGAGI. This CDR3 is built from 16 residues. CDR3 sequence reads: CASSYGRLAGSNEQFF. The CDR3 bases are TGTGCCAGCAGTTACGGTCGACTAGCGGGCTCCAATGAGCAGTTCTTC.

This clone was picked up a small number of times. V usage is TRBV6-2 or TRBV6-3 and J usage is TRBJ2-5; no firm D call. This CDR3 has 14 amino acids. Trimming stripped 2 bases from V and 1 base from J, with 8 bases between. Germline-derived CDR1 and CDR2 are MNHEY and SVGEGT. The CDR3 DNA reads TGTGCCAGCAGTTACGGCGGCATCCAAGAGACCCAGTACTTC. This gives the protein CASSYGGIQETQYF.